This TCR beta chain originates from a study of T cells after posttransplantation cyclophosphamide. The CDR3 consists of 15 residues. Trimming took off 1 base at V and 7 bases at J, with 14 bases between the two ends. From germline, CDR1 is SGHRS and CDR2 YFSETQ. Control samples came 1 year after myeloablative marrow transplants with methotrexate plus calcineurin inhibitor. TCRdb keeps only in-frame clones here, not all; method: immunoSEQ multiplex PCR. The profile shows roughly 24,000 clones, more than 70% of them singletons. This TCR derives from a female patient aged 45 to 65 who received an allogeneic stem cell transplant from an unrelated donor, was CMV-positive, and had chronic GVHD only. These T cells may partly come from the graft donor. The genes are TRBV5-1 and TRBJ2-2, with D possibly matching TRBD1 (6 bases). The sequencing here drew on PBMCs, taken after an allogeneic stem cell transplant with a calcineurin inhibitor and methotrexate. The CDR3 DNA sequence: TGCGCCAGCAGCTTGTCAGGGGCGCAAGGCGGGGAGCTGTTTTTT. Its translation: CASSLSGAQGGELFF. Using reference TRBV5-1 and TRBJ2-2 for the parts outside the CDR3, the full variable domain is KAGVTQTPRYLIKTRGQQVTLSCSPISGHRSVSWYQQTPGQGLQFLFEYFSETQRNKGNFPGRFSGRQFSNSRSEMNVSTLELGDSALYLCASSLSGAQGGELFFGEGSRLTVL.